These 23 T cell receptor beta chains share one sample of origin, sequenced in a study of molecular identifiers for immune sequencing clone quantification. MiXCR was run by TCRdb on the PCR reads, yielding one entry per CDR3 protein. The table lists around 82,000 distinct CDR3 sequences, about 20% of them singletons. The sample was naive CD8+ T cells from blood, with Jurkat cell RNA spiked in. Sample subset: FACS-sorted CD8+CD4-CCR7+CD45RA+ naive T cells. Receptors were obtained from a human donor in good health. Some libraries in this study had Jurkat cell RNA spiked in.

This clonotype was counted ten times or more. The J gene is TRBJ2-3, the V gene TRBV2, with D possibly being TRBD2 (5 bases). The CDR3 consists of 13 residues. Per the germline V gene, CDR1 is SNHLY and CDR2 is FYNNEI. V was cut by 8 bases and J by 2 bases, with 11 bases left in between. The CDR3 region is CASLREDTDTQYF. In DNA, the CDR3 is TGTGCCAGCCTCCGGGAAGACACAGATACGCAGTATTTT.

This clonotype was observed many times. The chain recombines TRBV5-4 with TRBJ2-7; 12 bases map to TRBD2. The J segment lost 0 bases and the V segment lost 0 bases, leaving 4 bases of the junction unmatched. The CDR3 has 17 amino acids. Germline V gene sequence: CDR1 SGHNT, CDR2 YYREEE (reference sequence). CDR3 sequence reads: CASSLATSGSYSYEQYF. CDR3 sequence (DNA): TGTGCCAGCAGCTTGGCGACTAGCGGGAGTTACTCCTACGAGCAGTACTTC. Based on the CDR3 plus reference TRBV5-4 and TRBJ2-7, the full variable domain is ETGVTQSPTHLIKTRGQQVTLRCSSQSGHNTVSWYQQALGQGPQFIFQYYREEENGRGNFPPRFSGLQFPNYSSELNVNALELDDSALYLCASSLATSGSYSYEQYFGPGTRLTVT.

On this clonotype itself: A much larger clone is a single base away; this may be a read error. The rearrangement uses TRBV4-3 and TRBJ1-4, with no clear D. The CDR3 is 17 amino acids. Germline values: CDR1 LGHNA, CDR2 YSLEER. The V end was cut by 0 bases, the J end by 3 bases, with 14 bases between. As DNA, the CDR3 is TGCGCCAGCAGCCAAGATATCCGGATTGCACCTAATGAAAAACTGTTTTTT. This sequence encodes CASSQDIRIAPNEKLFF.

Of note for this clonotype: A read error may explain this, as a much larger clone is one base away. The V call is TRBV7-9, the J call TRBJ2-1; 7 nucleotides line up with TRBD2. CDR3 length equals 13 residues. Per germline, CDR1 SEHNR and CDR2 FQNEAQ (reference sequence). The CDR3 DNA reads as TGTGCCTGCAGCCCCCCGGCGGGGGATGAGCAGTTCTTC. Protein: CACSPPAGDEQFF.

In this sample, this clonotype turned up many times. The chain carries TRBV7-9 and TRBJ1-1; 8 nucleotides align to TRBD1. V lost 5 bases, J lost 0 bases, and 8 bases stayed unmatched. This CDR3 contains 16 residues. The germline CDR1 and CDR2 sequences are SEHNR and FQNEAQ (reference sequence). CDR3 residues: CASSQNRGFMNTEAFF. CDR3 coding DNA: TGTGCCAGCAGCCAAAACAGGGGGTTCATGAACACTGAAGCTTTCTTT.

This clonotype was seen ten or more times. V and J are TRBV11-2 and TRBJ2-7; TRBD1 agrees at 8 bases. The V segment lost 1 base and the J segment 5 bases; nucleotides outside the gene matches: 7. Per the germline V gene, CDR1 is SGHAT and CDR2 is FQNNGV. The CDR3 covers 15 residues. The CDR3 nucleotides are TGTGCCAGCAGCTTAGCTGGACAGGGTCTCCACGAGCAGTACTTC. Residues: CASSLAGQGLHEQYF.

About this clonotype itself: A single base separates this from a much larger clone, so it may be a read error. This chain joins TRBV7-9 and TRBJ2-5; D call uncertain. Germline V gene lookup returns CDR1 SEHNR and CDR2 FQNEAQ (reference sequence). The CDR3 totals 13 residues. V was pared by 3 bases and J by 4 bases, with 9 bases between. The CDR3 loop reads CASSFQALETQYF. The CDR3 DNA reads TGTGCCAGCAGCTTTCAGGCACTAGAGACCCAGTACTTC.

This clonotype was recorded many times. V is TRBV2 and J is TRBJ2-2; 12 bases agree with TRBD1. V was clipped by 11 bases and J by 5 bases; unmatched bases: 9. The CDR3 sequence is 15 residues long. Germline V gene data show CDR1 as SNHLY and CDR2 as FYNNEI. The CDR3 DNA is TGTGCCCAAAGGGGACAGGGGGCGATTACCGGGGAGCTGTTTTTT. It yields the protein CAQRGQGAITGELFF.

The chain joins TRBV7-9 to TRBJ2-2, with 8 bases lining up with TRBD2. CDR1 SEHNR and CDR2 FQNEAQ come from the germline V gene (reference sequence). The V segment lost 3 bases and the J segment 3 bases; nucleotides outside the gene matches: 3. This CDR3 has 15 residues. This CDR3 reads CASSFLLADTGELFF. The CDR3 DNA follows: TGTGCCAGCAGCTTTCTACTAGCGGACACCGGGGAGCTGTTTTTT.

V gene TRBV28 combines with J gene TRBJ2-7, with TRBD2 matching over 9 bases. CDR3 length equals 15 residues. Trimming at V came to 6 bases and at J to 1 base, leaving 7 bases not matched to a gene. Germline lookup yields CDR1 MDHEN and CDR2 SYDVKM. The CDR3 region is CASSLRAGGSYEQYF. The CDR3 nucleotides read TGTGCCAGCAGCTTAAGGGCGGGGGGGTCCTACGAGCAGTACTTC.

In this sample, this clonotype turned up many times. The chain combines TRBV19 with TRBJ2-6; the match to TRBD1 covers 9 bases. V lost 6 bases and J lost 2; bases outside the gene matches: 8. The length of the CDR3 is 17 residues. Germline V lookup: CDR1 LNHDA, CDR2 SQIVND (reference sequence). CDR3 DNA: TGTGCCAGTAGCCCTGACAGGGGGTTAGCTGGGGCCAACGTCCTGACTTTC. This translates into CASSPDRGLAGANVLTF.

Worth noting for this clonotype: This may be a read error: a much more frequent sequence differs by one nucleotide. The gene calls are TRBV12-3 or TRBV12-4 and TRBJ2-7; D may be TRBD1 (6 bases). The CDR3 has 11 residues. CDR3 in amino acids: CDSSVTGEQYF. CDR3 sequence (DNA): TGTGACAGCAGTGTGACAGGCGAGCAGTACTTC.

This clonotype appeared a few times. It may be a read error: a sequence one base away is much more abundant. V is TRBV27 and J is TRBJ2-7; possibly TRBD1 or TRBD2 for D (5 bases each). CDR1 is MNHEY and CDR2 is SMNVEV in the germline V gene (reference sequence). The CDR3 runs to 15 residues. CDR3 region: CASSLSFPGAYGQYF. CDR3 nucleotide sequence: TGTGCCAGCAGTTTAAGTTTCCCCGGGGCCTACGGGCAGTACTTC.

This clonotype was recorded a few times. The chain has TRBV4-2 and TRBJ2-2, with 7 bases matching TRBD2. This CDR3 is built from 19 residues. Trimming cost V 1 base and J 6 bases; bases outside gene matches: 17. Germline V CDR1 and CDR2: LGHNA, YNFKEQ. The CDR3 sequence: CASSQGGGSSFSTAGELFF. The CDR3 nucleotides read TGTGCCAGCAGCCAAGGTGGCGGGAGTAGTTTTAGTACTGCCGGGGAGCTGTTTTTT.

This clonotype appeared a single time. V is TRBV6-5 and J is TRBJ1-1; D might be TRBD1 (5 bases). CDR3 length: 14 residues. With 2 bases removed from V and 8 bases from J, the gap between germline ends came to 15 bases. Germline V gives CDR1 MNHEY, CDR2 SVGAGI. This CDR3 is CASSYMGGVREAFF. CDR3 in DNA: TGTGCCAGCAGTTACATGGGGGGTGTTCGCGAAGCTTTCTTT.

In its sample, this clonotype was seen many times. This chain joins TRBV20-1 and TRBJ2-3; D may be TRBD2 (5 bases). The CDR3 extends over 12 amino acids. Between the trimmed V and J ends, which lost 6 bases and 9 bases, there was a span of 16 bases. The V gene's germline CDR1 is DFQATT and CDR2 SNEGSKA (reference sequence). CDR3 in DNA: TGCAGTGCCCTAGAGGGCCGTGACACGCAGTATTTT. It specifies CSALEGRDTQYF.

In this sample, this clonotype turned up many times. The rearrangement uses TRBV27 and TRBJ2-7; maybe TRBD2 (5 bases). V lost 6 bases and J 3 bases, leaving 24 bases between the germline ends. The length of the CDR3 is 17 residues. The germline V gene encodes CDR1 MNHEY and CDR2 SMNVEV (reference sequence). The CDR3: CASRPSSWGVRDYEQYF. The CDR3 DNA reads TGTGCCAGCAGGCCGTCATCATGGGGAGTTCGGGACTACGAGCAGTACTTC.

V and J are TRBV27 and TRBJ2-7, with TRBD1 identical over 8 bases. The CDR3 is 15 residues long. V trimming: 5 bases; J trimming: 2 bases; junction bases outside the gene matches: 8. In germline, CDR1 is MNHEY, CDR2 SMNVEV (reference sequence). Written as DNA, the CDR3 is TGTGCCAGCAGTAGCCTGGGACAGGTTACCTACGAGCAGTACTTC. It specifies CASSSLGQVTYEQYF.

As to this clonotype: Being one base from a much bigger clone, this may be a read error. This chain uses TRBV4-1 with TRBJ2-5; 10 bases fit TRBD2. The trim removed 0 bases at V and 2 bases at J, leaving 6 bases unmatched. The CDR3 contains 17 residues. Germline assignment: CDR1 MGHRA and CDR2 YSYEKL. The CDR3 DNA sequence: TGCGCCAGCAGCCAAGATTCGCTAGCGGGGGAACAAGAGACCCAGTACTTC. Translated, it gives CASSQDSLAGEQETQYF.

This clonotype has ten or more counts. The chain uses TRBV20-1 and TRBJ2-3, with a weak D call TRBD2 (5 bases). CDR3 length: 16 residues. Germline V CDR1 and CDR2: DFQATT, SNEGSKA (reference sequence). Trimming took off 3 bases at V and 9 bases at J, with 25 bases between the two ends. The CDR3 reads CSASGRDYYEGGTQYF. CDR3 coding DNA: TGCAGTGCTAGTGGACGAGACTATTACGAGGGTGGGACGCAGTATTTT.

This clonotype was counted at least ten times. This chain joins TRBV19 and TRBJ1-4, with D possibly matching TRBD1 (5 bases). Germline CDR1 is LNHDA and CDR2 is SQIVND (reference sequence). V shed 6 bases and J shed 0 bases, with 11 bases lying between them. This CDR3 has 15 residues. The CDR3 DNA sequence: TGTGCCAGTAGAGTGGGACTTTCAACTAATGAAAAACTGTTTTTT. This translates into CASRVGLSTNEKLFF.

As to this clonotype: A much larger clone lies a single base off, so this may be a read error. The chain is built from TRBV9 and TRBJ2-1, with unresolved D. The last part of the DNA fits TRBJ2-7 better; the J call may be wrong. The CDR3 spans 14 residues. Germline CDR1 and CDR2: SGDLS and YYNGEE. CDR3 loop: CASSVAYSYNEQYF. The DNA for the CDR3 is TGTGCCAGCAGCGTAGCGTACTCCTACAATGAGCAGTACTTC.

This rearrangement joins TRBV7-9 to TRBJ2-3; 10 nucleotides align to TRBD1. Unmatched junction bases numbered 9, after V lost 5 bases and J lost 4 bases. Per germline, CDR1 SEHNR and CDR2 FQNEAQ (reference sequence). This CDR3 is 16 amino acids long. The CDR3 is CASSLTGGQGADTQYF. The CDR3 bases are TGTGCCAGCAGCCTGACAGGGGGCCAAGGGGCAGATACGCAGTATTTT.